This passage covers 4 T cell receptor beta chains from one sample sequenced in a study of Ad26.COV2.S vaccination and SARS-CoV-2 variants (dated by TCRdb to 2020 to 2023). This sample's treatment or condition label indicates: around 19 received Ad26.COV2.S at low or high dose, single or two shots; about 5 received placebo; per-sample allocation not given. Repertoires of vaccine and placebo recipients were sequenced from samples taken on day 63 after the first injection. Library preparation was by the immunoSEQ multiplex PCR assay. Entries here come from immuneACCESS through TCRdb and include only in-frame sequences with V and J called. Some clones fail to appear in such tables; in the studies checked, an unresolved V gene covers under half of the shortfall, and the cause of the remainder is unknown. Here the sample has about 410,000 clones; around nine tenths occur a single time. The leading ten clones occupy around 2% of the sample.

Sequences were derived from peripheral blood, sampled in a trial of Ad26.COV2.S vaccine versus placebo. The receptors derive from a person aged 18 to 59 who received the Ad26.COV2.S COVID-19 vaccine or a placebo.

The J gene is TRBJ1-5, the V gene TRBV30; no reliable D call. CDR1 GTSNPN and CDR2 SVGIG come from the germline V gene (reference sequence). The CDR3 sequence is 13 residues long. V lost 2 bases and J lost 5, with 10 bases in between. The DNA of the CDR3 is TGTGCCTGGAGTCGGGGATCGGATCAGCCCCAGCATTTT. Translating it yields CAWSRGSDQPQHF.

The V call is TRBV15, the J call TRBJ2-7; tentatively, D is TRBD2 (6 bases). The CDR3 extends over 16 amino acids. Germline lookup yields CDR1 LNHNV and CDR2 YYDKDF (reference sequence). Between the trimmed V and J ends, which lost 3 bases and 2 bases, there was a span of 17 bases. Written as DNA, the CDR3 is TGTGCCACCAGCAGGGAGAGGACTACCAACACCTACGAGCAGTACTTC. This translates into CATSRERTTNTYEQYF.

The chain employs TRBV5-6 and TRBJ2-1, with unresolved D. This CDR3 region has 14 residues. Germline V gene sequence: CDR1 SGHDT, CDR2 YYEEEE. V lost 3 bases, J lost 10 bases, and 17 bases lay in between. CDR3 nucleotide sequence: TGTGCCAGCAGCTCCGGAAACTGGGATGAGGAGCAGTTCTTC. Translation: CASSSGNWDEEQFF.

V gene TRBV14 combines with J gene TRBJ2-3; D gene uncertain. Germline values: CDR1 SGHDN, CDR2 FVKESK. V lost 2 bases and J 2 bases, leaving 14 bases between the germline ends. The CDR3 spans 16 residues. CDR3 DNA sequence: TGTGCCAGCAGCCAATCCGTCTGGGCGAACACAGATACGCAGTATTTT. Residues: CASSQSVWANTDTQYF. Based on the CDR3 plus reference TRBV14 and TRBJ2-3, the full variable domain is EAGVTQFPSHSVIEKGQTVTLRCDPISGHDNLYWYRRVMGKEIKFLLHFVKESKQDESGMPNNRFLAERTGGTYSTLKVQPAELEDSGVYFCASSQSVWANTDTQYFGPGTRLTVL.